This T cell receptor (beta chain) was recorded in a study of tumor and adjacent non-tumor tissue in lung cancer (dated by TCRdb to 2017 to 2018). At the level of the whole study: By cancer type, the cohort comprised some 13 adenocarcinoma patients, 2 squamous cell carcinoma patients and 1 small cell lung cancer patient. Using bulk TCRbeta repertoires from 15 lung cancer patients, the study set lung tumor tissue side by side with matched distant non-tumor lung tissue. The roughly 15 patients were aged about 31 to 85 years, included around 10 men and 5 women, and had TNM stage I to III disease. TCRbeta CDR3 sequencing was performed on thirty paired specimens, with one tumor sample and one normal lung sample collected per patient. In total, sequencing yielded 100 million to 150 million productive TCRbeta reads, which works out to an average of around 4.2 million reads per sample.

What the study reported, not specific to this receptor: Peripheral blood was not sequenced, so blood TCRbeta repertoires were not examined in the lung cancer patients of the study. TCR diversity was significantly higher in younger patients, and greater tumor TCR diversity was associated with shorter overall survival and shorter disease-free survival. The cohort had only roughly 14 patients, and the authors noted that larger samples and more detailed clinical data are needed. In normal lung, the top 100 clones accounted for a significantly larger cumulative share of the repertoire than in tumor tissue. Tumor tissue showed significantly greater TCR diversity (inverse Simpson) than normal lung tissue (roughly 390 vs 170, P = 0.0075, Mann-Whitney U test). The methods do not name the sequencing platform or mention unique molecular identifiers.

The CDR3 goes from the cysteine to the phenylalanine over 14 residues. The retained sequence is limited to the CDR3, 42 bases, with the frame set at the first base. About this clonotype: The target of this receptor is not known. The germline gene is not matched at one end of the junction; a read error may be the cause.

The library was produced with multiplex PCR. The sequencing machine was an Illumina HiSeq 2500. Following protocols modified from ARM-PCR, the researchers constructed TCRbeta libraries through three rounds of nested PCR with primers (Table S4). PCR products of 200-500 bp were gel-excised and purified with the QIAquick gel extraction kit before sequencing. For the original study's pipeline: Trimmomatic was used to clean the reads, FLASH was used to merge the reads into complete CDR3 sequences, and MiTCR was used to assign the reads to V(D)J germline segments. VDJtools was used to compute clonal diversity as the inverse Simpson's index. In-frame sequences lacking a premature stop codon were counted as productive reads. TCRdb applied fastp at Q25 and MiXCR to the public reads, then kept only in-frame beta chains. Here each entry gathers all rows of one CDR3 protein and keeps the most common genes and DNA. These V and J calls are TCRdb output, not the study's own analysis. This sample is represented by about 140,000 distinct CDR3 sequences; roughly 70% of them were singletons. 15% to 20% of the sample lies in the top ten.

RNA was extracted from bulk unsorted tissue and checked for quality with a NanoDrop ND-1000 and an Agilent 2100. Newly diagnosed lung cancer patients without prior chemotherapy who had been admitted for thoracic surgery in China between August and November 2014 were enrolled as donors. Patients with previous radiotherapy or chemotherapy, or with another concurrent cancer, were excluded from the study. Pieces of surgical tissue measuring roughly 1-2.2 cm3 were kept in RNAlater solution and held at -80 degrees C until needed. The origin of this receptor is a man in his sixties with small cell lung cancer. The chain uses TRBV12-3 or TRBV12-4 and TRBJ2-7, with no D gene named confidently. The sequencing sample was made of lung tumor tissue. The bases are TGTGACAGCAGTTTCGGTCCAGGCTTCTACGAGCAGTACTTC. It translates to CDSSFGPGFYEQYF.